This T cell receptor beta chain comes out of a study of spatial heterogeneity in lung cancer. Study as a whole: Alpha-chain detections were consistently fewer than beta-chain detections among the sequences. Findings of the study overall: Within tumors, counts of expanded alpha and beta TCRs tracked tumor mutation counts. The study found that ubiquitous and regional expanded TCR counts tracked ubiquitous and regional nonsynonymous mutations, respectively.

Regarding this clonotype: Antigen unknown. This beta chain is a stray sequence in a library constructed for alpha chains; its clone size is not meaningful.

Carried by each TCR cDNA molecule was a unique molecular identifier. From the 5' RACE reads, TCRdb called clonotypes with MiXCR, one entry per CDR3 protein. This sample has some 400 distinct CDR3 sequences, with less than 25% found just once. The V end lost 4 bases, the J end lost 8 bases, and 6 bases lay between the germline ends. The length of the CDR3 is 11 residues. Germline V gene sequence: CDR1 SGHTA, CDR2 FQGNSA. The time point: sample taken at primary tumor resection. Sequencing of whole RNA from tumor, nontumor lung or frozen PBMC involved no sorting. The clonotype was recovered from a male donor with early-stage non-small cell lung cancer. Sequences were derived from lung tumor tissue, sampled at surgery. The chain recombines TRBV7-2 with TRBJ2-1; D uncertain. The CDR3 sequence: CASSSTHEQFF. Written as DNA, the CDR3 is TGTGCCAGCAGCTCGACCCATGAGCAGTTCTTC.